The clone carrying this TCR beta chain was counted only a few times. These data belong to a study of shared clonotypes between healthy human individuals. CDR1 is LNHDA, CDR2 SQIVND, per germline (reference sequence). The CDR3 has 14 residues. Trimming shortened V by 5 bases and J by 0 bases, and 9 bases separated the two germline ends. A deep-level run was used for the assay. Unsorted PBMC replicate PCRs drew on 300 ng DNA, representing some 32,000 T cell genomes. Produced via immunoSEQ multiplex PCR; TCRdb's table is partial and in-frame only. The sample has more than 450,000 clones, 79% seen once. When samples were unsorted, roughly 100 million PBMCs were used for genomic DNA.

The rearrangement links TRBV19 to TRBJ2-3; D not certain. The sample was PBMCs. This TCR derives from a middle-aged woman in good health. Some clones in this sample may be carry-over from other donors' samples. This CDR3 reads CASSFVASTDTQYF. CDR3 coding DNA: TGTGCCAGTAGTTTCGTTGCTAGCACAGATACGCAGTATTTT. Using reference TRBV19 and TRBJ2-3 for the parts outside the CDR3, the full variable domain is DGGITQSPKYLFRKEGQNVTLSCEQNLNHDAMYWYRQDPGQGLRLIYYSQIVNDFQKGDIAEGYSVSREKKESFPLTVTSAQKNPTAFYLCASSFVASTDTQYFGPGTRLTVL.